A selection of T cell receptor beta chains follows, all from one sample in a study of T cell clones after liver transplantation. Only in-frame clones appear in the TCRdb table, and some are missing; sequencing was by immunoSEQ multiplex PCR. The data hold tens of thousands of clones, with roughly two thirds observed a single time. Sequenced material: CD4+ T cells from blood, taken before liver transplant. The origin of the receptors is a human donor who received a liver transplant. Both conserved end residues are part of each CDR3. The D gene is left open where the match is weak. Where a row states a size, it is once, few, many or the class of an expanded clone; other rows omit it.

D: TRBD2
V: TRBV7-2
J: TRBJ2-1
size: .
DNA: TGTGCCAGCAGCTTAAACGGGGGGTTCACAGATGAGCAGTTCTTC
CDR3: CASSLNGGFTDEQFF

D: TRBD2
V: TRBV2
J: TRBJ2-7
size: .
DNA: TGTGCCAGCAGACCCACTAGCGGGGGAACCTACGAGCAGTACTTC
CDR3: CASRPTSGGTYEQYF

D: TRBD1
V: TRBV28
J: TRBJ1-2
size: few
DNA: TGTGCCAGCAGCGGGACAGATTATGGCTACACCTTC
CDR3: CASSGTDYGYTF

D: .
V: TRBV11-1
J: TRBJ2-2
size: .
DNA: TGTGCCAGCAGCTTAGACTTAACCGGGGAGCTGTTTTTT
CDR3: CASSLDLTGELFF

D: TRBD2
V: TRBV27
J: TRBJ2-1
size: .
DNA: TGTGCCAGCAGTCTCTCGGGGGGGGCGAGGTCTACGCAGTTCTTC
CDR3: CASSLSGGARSTQFF

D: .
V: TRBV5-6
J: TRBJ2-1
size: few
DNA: TGTGCCAGCAGCTTGATGACGGGCTACAATGAGCAGTTCTTC
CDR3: CASSLMTGYNEQFF

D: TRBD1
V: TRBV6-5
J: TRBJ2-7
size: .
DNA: TGTGCCAGCAGCTCGGACAGGGGCCGCCTCGAGCAGTACTTC
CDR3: CASSSDRGRLEQYF

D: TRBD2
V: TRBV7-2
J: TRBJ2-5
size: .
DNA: TGTGCCAGCAGGGCTAGCGGGGAGGAGACCCAGTACTTC
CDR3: CASRASGEETQYF

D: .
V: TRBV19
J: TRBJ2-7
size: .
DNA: TGTGCCAGTAGTATACAGGCAGGGGCCGTCCCCTACGAGCAGTACTTC
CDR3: CASSIQAGAVPYEQYF

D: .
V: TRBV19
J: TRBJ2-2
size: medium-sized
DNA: TGTGCCAGTAGTAGCCGGGGGTGGGTCACCGGGGAGCTGTTTTTT
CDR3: CASSSRGWVTGELFF

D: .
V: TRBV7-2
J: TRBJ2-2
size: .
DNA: TGTGCCAGCAGCTTAAATCAGGGGCACGGGGAGCTGTTTTTT
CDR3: CASSLNQGHGELFF

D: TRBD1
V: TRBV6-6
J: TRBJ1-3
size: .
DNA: TGTGCCAGCAGTTACTCCCCGACAGGGGAGGGCACCATATATTTT
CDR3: CASSYSPTGEGTIYF

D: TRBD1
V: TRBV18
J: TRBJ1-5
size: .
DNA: TGTGCCAGCTCACCGCAGACAGGGAGAAATCAGCCCCAGCATTTT
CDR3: CASSPQTGRNQPQHF

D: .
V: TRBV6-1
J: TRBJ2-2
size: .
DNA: TGTGCCAGCTGCCGGGACACCGGCAACACCGGGGAGCTGTTTTTT
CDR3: CASCRDTGNTGELFF

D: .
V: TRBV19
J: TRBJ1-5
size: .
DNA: TGTGCCAGTAGTGGGGGTCAGGGGCCCAATCAGCCCCAGCATTTT
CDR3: CASSGGQGPNQPQHF

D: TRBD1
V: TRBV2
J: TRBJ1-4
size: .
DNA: TGTGCCAGCAGAGAGACAGGGGTGGTTGAAAAACTGTTTTTT
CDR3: CASRETGVVEKLFF

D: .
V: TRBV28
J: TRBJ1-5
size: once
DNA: TGTGCCAGCAGCCTAGGGGATCTTGGTCAGCCCCAGCATTTT
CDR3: CASSLGDLGQPQHF

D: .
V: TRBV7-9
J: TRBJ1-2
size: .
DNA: TGTGCCAGCAGCTTGGGAGGGGGGAACTATGGCTACACCTTC
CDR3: CASSLGGGNYGYTF

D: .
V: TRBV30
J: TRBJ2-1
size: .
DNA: TGTGCCTGGGGCGTCCAGGCGGGAAATGAGCAGTTCTTC
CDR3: CAWGVQAGNEQFF

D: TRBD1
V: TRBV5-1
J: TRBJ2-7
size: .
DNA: TGCGCCAGCAGCGAGGACAGGAGCTCCTACGAGCAGTACTTC
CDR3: CASSEDRSSYEQYF

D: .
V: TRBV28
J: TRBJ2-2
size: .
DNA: TGTGCCAGCAACGAAGTTACGGCGAACACCGGGGAGCTGTTTTTT
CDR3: CASNEVTANTGELFF

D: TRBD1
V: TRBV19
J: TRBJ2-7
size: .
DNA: TGTGCCAGTAGCACCCAGACAGGGACCTACGAGCAGTACTTC
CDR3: CASSTQTGTYEQYF

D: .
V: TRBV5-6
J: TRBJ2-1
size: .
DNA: TGTGCCAGCAGCTTGGGCGGACTTAACTACAATGAGCAGTTCTTC
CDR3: CASSLGGLNYNEQFF

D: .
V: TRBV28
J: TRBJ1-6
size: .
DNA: TGTGCCAGCAGTAAACCTAGCTCCTATAATTCACCCCTCCACTTT
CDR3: CASSKPSSYNSPLHF

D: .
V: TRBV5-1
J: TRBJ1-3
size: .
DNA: TGCGCCAGCAGCACGGACAGCACTGGAAACACCATATATTTT
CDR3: CASSTDSTGNTIYF

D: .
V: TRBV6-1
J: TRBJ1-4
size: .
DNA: TGTGCCAGCAGTAGACAGTCCGAAAAACTGTTTTTT
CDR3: CASSRQSEKLFF

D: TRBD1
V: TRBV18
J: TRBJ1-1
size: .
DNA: TGTGCCAGCTCACAGTCGGGACAGGTGAACACTGAAGCTTTCTTT
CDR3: CASSQSGQVNTEAFF

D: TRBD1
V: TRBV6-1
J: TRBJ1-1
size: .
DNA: TGTGCCAACAGGGGCCCCACTGGGACTGAAGCTTTCTTT
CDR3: CANRGPTGTEAFF

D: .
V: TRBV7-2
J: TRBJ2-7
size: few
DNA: TGTGCCAGCAGCTTAGCTGCGTCGGGGGTCGAGCAGTACTTC
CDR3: CASSLAASGVEQYF

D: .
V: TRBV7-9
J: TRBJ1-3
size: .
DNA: TGTGCCAGCAGCCTTGACATCTCTGGAAACACCATATATTTT
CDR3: CASSLDISGNTIYF